These 27 T cell receptor beta chains were sequenced from one sample in a study of blood T cell repertoires in COVID-19. Sequenced by immunoSEQ multiplex PCR; TCRdb stores in-frame clones only, minus some. The table has 200,000 to 250,000 clones, about four fifths seen once. Input material: peripheral blood. All receptors derive from a woman aged 40 to 55 with acute or convalescent COVID-19.

The chain couples TRBV14 to TRBJ2-2; D might be TRBD2 (5 bases). This CDR3 is 14 amino acids long. The V gene's germline CDR1 is SGHDN and CDR2 FVKESK. V was shortened by 1 base and J by 7 bases, with 10 bases between the two germline ends. As DNA, the CDR3 is TGTGCCAGCAGCCAAGTAAACGGGATCGGGGAGCTGTTTTTT. Amino acids: CASSQVNGIGELFF. Combining the CDR3 with reference TRBV14 and TRBJ2-2 gives the whole variable domain EAGVTQFPSHSVIEKGQTVTLRCDPISGHDNLYWYRRVMGKEIKFLLHFVKESKQDESGMPNNRFLAERTGGTYSTLKVQPAELEDSGVYFCASSQVNGIGELFFGEGSRLTVL.

This chain uses TRBV10-1 with TRBJ2-3; 8 bases agree with TRBD2. Germline CDR1 reads WNHNN; CDR2 reads SYGVQD (reference sequence). The trim removed 4 bases at V and 4 bases at J, leaving 7 bases unmatched. The CDR3 loop spans 15 amino acids. CDR3 in DNA: TGCGCCAGCAGTGCTGTAGCGGGAAGGGCAGATACGCAGTATTTT. It is translated as CASSAVAGRADTQYF.

V gene TRBV2 combines with J gene TRBJ2-2; possible D gene TRBD2, 6 bases. The CDR3 is 16 residues long. Germline V gives CDR1 SNHLY, CDR2 FYNNEI. V dropped 8 bases and J dropped 0 bases, with 16 bases sitting between them. The CDR3 nucleotides are TGTGCCAGCTCGTCGGGACTCGTTACGAACACCGGGGAGCTGTTTTTT. Translating gives CASSSGLVTNTGELFF.

CDR3 amino acids: CSVDWGRGTYEQYF. The CDR3 DNA reads TGCAGCGTCGACTGGGGAAGGGGCACCTACGAGCAGTACTTC. The V gene is TRBV29-1, the J gene TRBJ2-7; D possibly corresponds to TRBD1 (5 bases). This CDR3 has 14 amino acids. Germline loops: CDR1 SQVTM, CDR2 ANQGSEA. Deletions cut 6 bases from V and 2 bases from J, with 17 bases between.

V usage is TRBV10-1 and J usage is TRBJ2-2, with 12 nucleotides matching TRBD2. With V trimmed by 6 bases and J by 5 bases, 1 base remained unmatched. The CDR3 has 14 amino acids. CDR1 is WNHNN and CDR2 is SYGVQD in the germline V gene (reference sequence). CDR3 amino acids: CASRGTSGTGELFF. CDR3 DNA: TGCGCCAGCAGAGGGACTAGCGGGACCGGGGAGCTGTTTTTT.

The genes are TRBV19 and TRBJ2-3; D not resolved. Trimming cost V 5 bases and J 0 bases, with 12 bases left between them. This CDR3 is 15 amino acids long. Germline assignment: CDR1 LNHDA and CDR2 SQIVND (reference sequence). The CDR3 loop reads CASSSGPGSTDTQYF. DNA for the CDR3: TGTGCCAGTAGTTCAGGCCCTGGGAGCACAGATACGCAGTATTTT.

This chain connects TRBV6-2 or TRBV6-3 to TRBJ2-7, with TRBD2 matching over 10 bases. The CDR3 is made up of 18 amino acids. With 4 bases clipped from V and 0 bases from J, the junction kept 12 bases outside the gene matches. Germline V gives CDR1 MNHEY, CDR2 SVGEGT. The CDR3 DNA is TGTGCCAGCAGTTCTGGTTTAGCGGGAGGTATCAGCTCCTACGAGCAGTACTTC. Its protein is CASSSGLAGGISSYEQYF.

Remarks on this clone: An end of the junction differs from the germline gene, which may be a read error. The chain joins TRBV7-2 to TRBJ1-1; D uncertain. This CDR3 comprises 13 residues. CDR1 and CDR2 (germline): SGHTA, FQGNSA. CDR3 sequence reads: CATSLWGAAEAFF. The CDR3 coding sequence is TGTGCCACCAGCTTATGGGGAGCGGCTGAAGCTTTCTTT.

In this sample, this clone turned up a few times. The chain couples TRBV7-2 to TRBJ2-3; 7 nucleotides match TRBD2. Trimming cost V 5 bases and J 3 bases; bases outside gene matches: 5. Germline V gives CDR1 SGHTA, CDR2 FQGNSA. The CDR3 totals 14 residues. The CDR3 sequence: CASSGAGVTDTQYF. The CDR3 DNA is TGTGCCAGCAGCGGGGCGGGAGTAACAGATACGCAGTATTTT.

V usage is TRBV2 and J usage is TRBJ2-1; D not certain. Germline V lookup: CDR1 SNHLY, CDR2 FYNNEI. The V end was cut by 6 bases, the J end by 9 bases, with 9 bases between. The CDR3 runs 11 residues. CDR3 coding DNA: TGTGCCAGCAGGCCTAAATCTGAGCAGTTCTTC. Its translation is CASRPKSEQFF. Full variable domain (outside the CDR3, taken from reference TRBV2 and TRBJ2-1): EPEVTQTPSHQVTQMGQEVILRCVPISNHLYFYWYRQILGQKVEFLVSFYNNEISEKSEIFDDQFSVERPDGSNFTLKIRSTKLEDSAMYFCASRPKSEQFFGPGTRLTVL.

The chain links TRBV6-6 to TRBJ1-6; 7 bases are a match to TRBD1. V gave up 5 bases and J gave up 7 bases; unmatched junction bases: 5. The CDR3 covers 14 residues. Per the germline V gene, CDR1 is MNHNY and CDR2 is SVGAGI (reference sequence). CDR3 in amino acids: CASSRTGGNSPLHF. CDR3 in DNA: TGTGCCAGCAGTCGGACAGGTGGGAATTCACCCCTCCACTTT.

This chain uses TRBV27 with TRBJ1-1, with 7 positions matching TRBD1. Unmatched junction bases numbered 6, after V lost 1 base and J lost 1 base. The CDR3 loop spans 16 amino acids. Germline V gene sequence: CDR1 MNHEY, CDR2 SMNVEV (reference sequence). This CDR3 reads CASSLFGTARNTEAFF. The CDR3 DNA follows: TGTGCCAGCAGTTTATTCGGGACAGCCCGGAACACTGAAGCTTTCTTT.

This clone was observed a single time. The chain is built from TRBV5-8 and TRBJ2-7; TRBD1 agrees at 12 bases. This CDR3 contains 15 residues. Germline trimming cut 3 bases from V and 4 bases from J; bases unmatched to any gene: 5. The germline V gene encodes CDR1 SGHTS and CDR2 YDEGEE. For the CDR3, the DNA is TGTGCCAGCAGCTACGGGACAGGGGGCATGTACGAGCAGTACTTC. Amino acid sequence: CASSYGTGGMYEQYF.

The V call is TRBV5-6, the J call TRBJ2-7; D gene unclear. The CDR3 sequence is 14 residues long. Germline CDR1 and CDR2: SGHDT and YYEEEE. The V and J ends lost 0 bases and 0 bases respectively, with 7 bases between them. This CDR3 reads CASSLGVSSYEQYF. The CDR3 DNA sequence: TGTGCCAGCAGCTTGGGTGTCAGCTCCTACGAGCAGTACTTC.

The chain is built from TRBV4-3 and TRBJ1-2; unclear D gene. The ends were cut back, 0 bases at V and 1 base at J, with 6 bases in the middle. CDR1 is LGHNA, CDR2 YSLEER, per germline. The CDR3 is 14 residues long. CDR3 DNA: TGCGCCAGCAGCCAAGAACAGAATAACTATGGCTACACCTTC. This gives the protein CASSQEQNNYGYTF.

This clone was seen just once. This rearrangement joins TRBV18 to TRBJ2-1, with D possibly TRBD1 on 5 matching bases. Trimming pared 2 bases from V and 8 bases from J, leaving 13 bases between. This CDR3 has 14 residues. Germline V gene lookup returns CDR1 KGHSH and CDR2 LQKENI. The CDR3 DNA sequence: TGTGCCAGCTCACCAGATCGTTTAGGGGATGAGCAGTTCTTC. Protein product: CASSPDRLGDEQFF.

This clone was detected a few times. This chain's CDR3 is CASSESGGAYNEQFF. CDR3 DNA sequence: TGTGCCAGCAGTGAAAGCGGGGGGGCCTACAATGAGCAGTTCTTC. The chain combines TRBV6-4 with TRBJ2-1, with 10 nucleotides matching TRBD2. With 3 bases clipped from V and 2 bases from J, the junction kept 1 base outside the gene matches. This CDR3 is 15 amino acids long. Germline V gene lookup returns CDR1 MRHNA and CDR2 SNTAGT.

The J gene is TRBJ1-2, the V gene TRBV29-1; 11 bases fit TRBD1. The CDR3 consists of 15 residues. V lost 3 bases, J lost 3 bases, and 6 bases stayed unmatched. Germline lookup yields CDR1 SQVTM and CDR2 ANQGSEA. The CDR3 DNA reads as TGCAGCGTTGAGGGACAGGGGGGCCTCGACTATGGCTACACCTTC. Encoded protein: CSVEGQGGLDYGYTF.

This clone has a handful of counts. The V and J genes are TRBV6-5 and TRBJ2-3; D gene unclear. This CDR3 has 11 residues. CDR1 MNHEY and CDR2 SVGAGI come from the germline V gene. Trimming removed 4 bases from V and 3 bases from J, with 2 bases in between. This CDR3 reads CASSSTDTQYF. The DNA of the CDR3 is TGTGCCAGCAGTTCGACAGATACGCAGTATTTT.

This chain links TRBV6-6 with TRBJ2-3; 9 positions agree with TRBD1. V trimming: 6 bases; J trimming: 4 bases; junction bases outside the gene matches: 11. Germline CDR1 and CDR2: MNHNY and SVGAGI (reference sequence). The CDR3 spans 16 residues. The CDR3 region has the DNA TGTGCCAGCAGAAGCACAGGGGGCGAACGGTCAGATACGCAGTATTTT. This codes for CASRSTGGERSDTQYF.

This rearrangement joins TRBV6-5 to TRBJ2-5; possibly TRBD2 for D (6 bases). The CDR3 is made up of 14 amino acids. Germline V lookup: CDR1 MNHEY, CDR2 SVGAGI. V was shortened by 4 bases and J by 1 base, with 10 bases between the two germline ends. The CDR3 spells CASSSGRGQETQYF. The CDR3 DNA sequence: TGTGCCAGCAGTTCCGGGCGGGGCCAAGAGACCCAGTACTTC.

The chain uses TRBV19 and TRBJ2-6; tentatively, D is TRBD2 (5 bases). V was pared by 4 bases and J by 10 bases, with 17 bases between. The CDR3 spans 15 residues. Germline loops: CDR1 LNHDA, CDR2 SQIVND (reference sequence). CDR3 nucleotide sequence: TGTGCCAGTAGTAAGGCCCGGGGTAGTGGAAACGTCCTGACTTTC. Translation: CASSKARGSGNVLTF.

Here the CDR3 DNA reads TGTGCCAGTAGTATGTTCGACAGGGGAGGGGCTGAAGCTTTCTTT. It specifies CASSMFDRGGAEAFF. The chain is built from TRBV19 and TRBJ1-1; the match to TRBD1 covers 8 bases. In germline, CDR1 is LNHDA, CDR2 SQIVND (reference sequence). The CDR3 sequence is 15 residues long. Trimming at V came to 3 bases and at J to 6 bases, leaving 9 bases not matched to a gene.

J is TRBJ2-1 and V is TRBV6-4, with 12 bases that match TRBD2. Germline CDR1 and CDR2: MRHNA and SNTAGT. With 1 base clipped from V and 9 bases from J, the junction kept 4 bases outside the gene matches. The CDR3 length is 15 residues. Written as DNA, the CDR3 is TGTGCCAGCAGTGACTATGGACTAGCGGGAAGTGAGCAGTTCTTC. Translation: CASSDYGLAGSEQFF.

The chain joins TRBV25-1 to TRBJ2-7; the match to TRBD2 covers 9 bases. The germline V gene has CDR1 MGHDK and CDR2 SYGVNS. The V segment lost 3 bases and the J segment 3 bases; nucleotides outside the gene matches: 15. The CDR3 has 18 residues. The CDR3 DNA follows: TGTGCCAGCAGTGACCTGGGGCAAGCGGGAGGCCCAATCTACGAGCAGTACTTC. Amino acid sequence: CASSDLGQAGGPIYEQYF.

The chain has TRBV7-2 and TRBJ1-1, with 9 bases aligning to TRBD1. V was clipped by 6 bases and J by 1 base; unmatched bases: 12. CDR1 and CDR2 (germline): SGHTA, FQGNSA. This CDR3 has 17 residues. The CDR3 region has the DNA TGTGCCAGCAGGCCTTCCGGGACAGGGAGACCGAACACTGAAGCTTTCTTT. Protein: CASRPSGTGRPNTEAFF.

The chain couples TRBV6-4 to TRBJ2-3, with 11 positions matching TRBD2. The V and J ends lost 0 bases and 4 bases, in that order; junction bases with no gene match: 3. This CDR3 spans 16 amino acids. CDR1 and CDR2 (germline): MRHNA, SNTAGT. DNA of the CDR3: TGTGCCAGCAGTGACTCGAGTAGCGGGGGGGCAGATACGCAGTATTTT. Its translation: CASSDSSSGGADTQYF.